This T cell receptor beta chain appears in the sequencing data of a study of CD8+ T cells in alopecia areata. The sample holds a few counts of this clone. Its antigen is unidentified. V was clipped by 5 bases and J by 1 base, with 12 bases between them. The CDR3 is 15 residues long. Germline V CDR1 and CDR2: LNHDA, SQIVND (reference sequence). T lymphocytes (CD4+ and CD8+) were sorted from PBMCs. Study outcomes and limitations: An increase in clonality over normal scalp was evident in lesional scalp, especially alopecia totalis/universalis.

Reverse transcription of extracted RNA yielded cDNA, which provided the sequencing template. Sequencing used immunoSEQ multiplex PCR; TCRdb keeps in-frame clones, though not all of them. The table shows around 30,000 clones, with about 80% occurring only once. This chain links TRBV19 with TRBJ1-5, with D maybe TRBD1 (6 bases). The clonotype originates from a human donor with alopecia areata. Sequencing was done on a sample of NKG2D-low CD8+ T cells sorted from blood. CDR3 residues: CASSVWTESNQPQHF. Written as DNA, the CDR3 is TGTGCCAGTAGTGTTTGGACAGAAAGCAATCAGCCCCAGCATTTT.